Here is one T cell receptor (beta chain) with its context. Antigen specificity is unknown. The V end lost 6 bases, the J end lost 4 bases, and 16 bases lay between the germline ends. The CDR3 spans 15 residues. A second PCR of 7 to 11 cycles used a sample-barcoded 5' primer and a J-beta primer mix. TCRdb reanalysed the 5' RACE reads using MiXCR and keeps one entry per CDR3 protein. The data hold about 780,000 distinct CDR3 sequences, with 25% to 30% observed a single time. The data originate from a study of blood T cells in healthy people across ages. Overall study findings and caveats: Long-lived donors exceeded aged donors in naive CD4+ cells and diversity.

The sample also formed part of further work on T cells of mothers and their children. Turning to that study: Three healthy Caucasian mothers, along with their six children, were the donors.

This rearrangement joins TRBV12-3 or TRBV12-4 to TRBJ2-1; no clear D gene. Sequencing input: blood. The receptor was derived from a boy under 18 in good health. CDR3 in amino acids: CASSASKVGYNEQFF. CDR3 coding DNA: TGTGCCAGCAGCGCTAGTAAAGTGGGGTACAATGAGCAGTTCTTC.